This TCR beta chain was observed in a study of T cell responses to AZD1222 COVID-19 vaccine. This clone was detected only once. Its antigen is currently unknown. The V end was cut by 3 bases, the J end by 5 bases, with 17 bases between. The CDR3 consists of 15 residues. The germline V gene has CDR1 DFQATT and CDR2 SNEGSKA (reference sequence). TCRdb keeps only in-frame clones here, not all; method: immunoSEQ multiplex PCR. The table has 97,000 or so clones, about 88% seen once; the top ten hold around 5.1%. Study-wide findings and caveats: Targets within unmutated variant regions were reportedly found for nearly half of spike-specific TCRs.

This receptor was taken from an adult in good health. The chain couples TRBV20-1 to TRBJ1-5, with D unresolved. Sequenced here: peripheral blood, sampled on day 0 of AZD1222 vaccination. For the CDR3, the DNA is TGCAGTGCTAGTAAAGGTGGTAGGGAAGATCAGCCCCAGCATTTT. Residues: CSASKGGREDQPQHF.